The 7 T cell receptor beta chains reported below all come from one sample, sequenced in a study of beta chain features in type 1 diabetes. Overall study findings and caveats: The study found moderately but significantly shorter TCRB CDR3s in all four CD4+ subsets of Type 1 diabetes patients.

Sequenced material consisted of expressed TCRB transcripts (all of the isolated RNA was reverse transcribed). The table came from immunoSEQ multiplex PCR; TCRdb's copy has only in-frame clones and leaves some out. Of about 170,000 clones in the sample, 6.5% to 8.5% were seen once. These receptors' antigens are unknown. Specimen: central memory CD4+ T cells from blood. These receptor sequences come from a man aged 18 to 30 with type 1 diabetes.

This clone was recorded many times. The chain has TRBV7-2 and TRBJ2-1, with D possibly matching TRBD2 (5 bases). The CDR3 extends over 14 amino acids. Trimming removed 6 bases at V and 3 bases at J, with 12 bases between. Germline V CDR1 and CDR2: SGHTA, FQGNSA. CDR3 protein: CASRKGAVYNEQFF. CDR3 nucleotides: TGTGCCAGCAGAAAGGGAGCTGTCTACAATGAGCAGTTCTTC.

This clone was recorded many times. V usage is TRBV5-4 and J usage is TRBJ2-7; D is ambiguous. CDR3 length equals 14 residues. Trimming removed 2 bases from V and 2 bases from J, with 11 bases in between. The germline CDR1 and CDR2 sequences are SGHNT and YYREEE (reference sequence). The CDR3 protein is CASSFASPPYEQYF. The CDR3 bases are TGTGCCAGCAGCTTTGCGTCTCCGCCCTACGAGCAGTACTTC.

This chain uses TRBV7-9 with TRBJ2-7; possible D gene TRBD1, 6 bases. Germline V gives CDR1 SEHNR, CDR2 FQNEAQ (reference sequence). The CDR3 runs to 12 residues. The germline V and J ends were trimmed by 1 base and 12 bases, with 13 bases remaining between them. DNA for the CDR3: TGTGCCAGCAGCTTAGATGGGGGCGAGTGGTACTTC. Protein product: CASSLDGGEWYF.

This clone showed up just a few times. DNA for the CDR3: TGTGCCAGCAGCGCCTCAACTAAATGGACTAGCGGGGGCCAAGAGACCCAGTACTTC. This translates into CASSASTKWTSGGQETQYF. The V call is TRBV9, the J call TRBJ2-5; 13 bases map to TRBD2. The junction had 12 bases not matched to a gene; V was cut back by 3 bases and J by 1 base. This CDR3 spans 19 amino acids. Per germline, CDR1 SGDLS and CDR2 YYNGEE.

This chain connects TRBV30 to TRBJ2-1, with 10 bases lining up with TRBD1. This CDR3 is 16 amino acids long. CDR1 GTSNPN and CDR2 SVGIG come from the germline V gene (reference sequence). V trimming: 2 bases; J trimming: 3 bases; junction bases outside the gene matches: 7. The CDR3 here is CAWSPEWDRGYNEQFF. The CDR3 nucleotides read TGTGCCTGGAGTCCAGAATGGGACAGGGGCTACAATGAGCAGTTCTTC.

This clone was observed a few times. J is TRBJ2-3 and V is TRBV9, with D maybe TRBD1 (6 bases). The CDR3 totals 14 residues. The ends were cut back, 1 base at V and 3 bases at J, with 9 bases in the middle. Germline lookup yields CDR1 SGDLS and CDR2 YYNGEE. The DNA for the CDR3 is TGTGCCAGCAGCGTAAGGACAGCTACAGATACGCAGTATTTT. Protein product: CASSVRTATDTQYF.

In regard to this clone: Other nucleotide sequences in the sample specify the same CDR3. CDR3 loop: CASSLSNSNQPQHF. The DNA of the CDR3 is TGTGCCAGCAGCTTATCTAATAGCAATCAGCCCCAGCATTTT. The gene calls are TRBV7-9 and TRBJ1-5; D gene ambiguous. CDR1 SEHNR and CDR2 FQNEAQ come from the germline V gene (reference sequence). This CDR3 has 14 residues. The V gene lost 2 bases and the J gene lost 0 bases, with 5 bases spanning the gap.